What follows are 22 T cell receptor beta chains derived from one specimen sequenced in a study of CD8 T cells in Susac syndrome. Random hexamers were used to reverse transcribe the RNA input (about 0.5 to 1 ug). TCRdb ran MiXCR on the immunoSEQ multiplex PCR reads and lists one entry per CDR3 protein. Among about 110,000 distinct CDR3 sequences listed, 90% to 96% were seen once. The source material was CD4+ T cells from PBMCs. The source is a human donor in good health.

The J gene is TRBJ2-1, the V gene TRBV14; TRBD2 might be the D (6 bases). With 4 bases removed from V and 7 bases from J, the gap between germline ends came to 11 bases. Germline V lookup: CDR1 SGHDN, CDR2 FVKESK. This CDR3 spans 13 amino acids. CDR3 sequence (DNA): TGTGCCAGCAGCCCGACTAGGAAGAATGAGCAGTTCTTC. Its protein is CASSPTRKNEQFF.

The J gene is TRBJ2-4, the V gene TRBV30; unclear D gene. This CDR3 is 13 amino acids long. CDR1 and CDR2 (germline): GTSNPN, SVGIG (reference sequence). V was trimmed by 0 bases and J by 7 bases, leaving 10 bases between them. DNA for the CDR3: TGTGCCTGGAGTGTAGGAGCCTTGAACATTCAGTACTTC. This codes for CAWSVGALNIQYF.

This clonotype showed up just once. This sequence joins TRBV7-2 and TRBJ2-7; 7 positions match TRBD1. This CDR3 contains 14 residues. V shed 3 bases, J shed 5 bases, and the junction held 7 bases outside the gene matches. Germline values: CDR1 SGHTA, CDR2 FQGNSA. The CDR3 region is CASSLVDRVHEQYF. The CDR3 bases are TGTGCCAGCAGCTTGGTTGACAGGGTCCACGAGCAGTACTTC. Using reference TRBV7-2 and TRBJ2-7 for the parts outside the CDR3, the full variable domain is GAGVSQSPSNKVTEKGKDVELRCDPISGHTALYWYRQSLGQGLEFLIYFQGNSAPDKSGLPSDRFSAERTGGSVSTLTIQRTQQEDSAVYLCASSLVDRVHEQYFGPGTRLTVT.

The chain carries TRBV7-2 and TRBJ2-5; the D is unclear. V was pared by 1 base and J by 2 bases, with 11 bases between. The length of the CDR3 is 15 residues. Germline assignment: CDR1 SGHTA and CDR2 FQGNSA. CDR3: CASSLGGPVQETQYF. CDR3 nucleotide sequence: TGTGCCAGCAGCTTAGGCGGACCGGTTCAAGAGACCCAGTACTTC.

The V call is TRBV7-2, the J call TRBJ2-5; a possible D gene is TRBD1 (5 bases). Germline assignment: CDR1 SGHTA and CDR2 FQGNSA. The CDR3 is made up of 14 amino acids. Trimming took 5 bases from V and 2 from J, leaving 12 bases between them. CDR3 nucleotides: TGTGCCAGCAGCCGAAGTAGGGGACAAGAGACCCAGTACTTC. Amino acids: CASSRSRGQETQYF.

The chain couples TRBV7-2 to TRBJ2-3; D is uncertain. The V gene lost 3 bases and the J gene lost 4 bases, with 11 bases spanning the gap. From germline, CDR1 is SGHTA and CDR2 FQGNSA. The CDR3 covers 14 residues. The CDR3 DNA reads as TGTGCCAGCAGCTTTGGGATCAGTGCAGATACGCAGTATTTT. Protein sequence: CASSFGISADTQYF.

This clonotype was seen only once. J is TRBJ1-2 and V is TRBV28; 8 nucleotides line up with TRBD1. V lost 4 bases, J lost 7 bases, and 2 bases stayed unmatched. The CDR3 spans 12 residues. Germline CDR1 is MDHEN and CDR2 is SYDVKM. CDR3 sequence (DNA): TGTGCCAGCAGTTCGGGGACAGGTGGCTACACCTTC. Residues: CASSSGTGGYTF.

The rearrangement links TRBV6-5 to TRBJ2-7; D possibly corresponds to TRBD1 (5 bases). Germline V gene lookup returns CDR1 MNHEY and CDR2 SVGAGI. The V gene lost 5 bases and the J gene lost 2 bases, with 13 bases spanning the gap. CDR3 length: 14 amino acids. Here the CDR3 DNA reads TGTGCCAGCAGTCTTCCAGGGAACCCCTACGAGCAGTACTTC. This sequence encodes CASSLPGNPYEQYF.

The chain links TRBV15 to TRBJ2-7, with D maybe TRBD2 (5 bases). Germline V gene sequence: CDR1 LNHNV, CDR2 YYDKDF (reference sequence). The CDR3 runs 15 residues. V lost 0 bases to trimming and J lost 6 bases, with 15 bases between them. CDR3 sequence reads: CATSRDSRGRAEQYF. The CDR3 DNA follows: TGTGCCACCAGCAGAGATAGCCGGGGAAGGGCCGAGCAGTACTTC. The complete variable domain, with remaining parts taken from reference TRBV15 and TRBJ2-7, reads DAMVIQNPRYQVTQFGKPVTLSCSQTLNHNVMYWYQQKSSQAPKLLFHYYDKDFNNEADTPDNFQSRRPNTSFCFLDIRSPGLGDTAMYLCATSRDSRGRAEQYFGPGTRLTVT.

The chain couples TRBV29-1 to TRBJ2-2, with 9 bases identical to TRBD1. The germline CDR1 and CDR2 sequences are SQVTM and ANQGSEA. The CDR3 consists of 14 residues. J lost 6 bases, V lost 5 bases, and 7 bases had no gene match. The CDR3 loop is CSVTRDRASGELFF. CDR3 coding DNA: TGCAGCGTTACCCGGGACAGGGCATCCGGGGAGCTGTTTTTT.

The chain joins TRBV29-1 to TRBJ1-5; 9 nucleotides align to TRBD1. Germline loops: CDR1 SQVTM, CDR2 ANQGSEA. V was pared by 6 bases and J by 6 bases, with 6 bases of the junction left unmatched. This CDR3 is 13 amino acids long. CDR3: CSVGGQGGQPQHF. The CDR3 DNA reads TGCAGCGTGGGGGGACAGGGCGGTCAGCCCCAGCATTTT. The full variable domain, its missing parts supplied by reference TRBV29-1 and TRBJ1-5, is SAVISQKPSRDICQRGTSLTIQCQVDSQVTMMFWYRQQPGQSLTLIATANQGSEATYESGFVIDKFPISRPNLTFSTLTVSNMSPEDSSIYLCSVGGQGGQPQHFGDGTRLSIL.

The rearrangement links TRBV2 to TRBJ1-5; D call uncertain. V gave up 6 bases and J gave up 9 bases, with 15 bases separating them. Germline CDR1 is SNHLY and CDR2 is FYNNEI. This CDR3 region has 13 residues. CDR3 residues: CASSIQGPPPQHF. The CDR3 coding sequence is TGTGCCAGCAGCATTCAAGGGCCCCCGCCCCAGCATTTT.

The chain joins TRBV18 to TRBJ1-1, with D unclear. The CDR3 is made up of 13 amino acids. V lost 5 bases and J 3 bases, leaving 10 bases between the germline ends. Per germline, CDR1 KGHSH and CDR2 LQKENI. The CDR3 coding sequence is TGTGCCAGCTCAGCAACACGGTACACTGAAGCTTTCTTT. It encodes CASSATRYTEAFF.

The J gene is TRBJ1-1, the V gene TRBV10-3, with D perhaps matching TRBD1 (5 bases). This CDR3 is built from 13 residues. V lost 5 bases and J lost 1, with 8 bases in between. Germline loops: CDR1 ENHRY, CDR2 SYGVKD. The CDR3 region is CAISKQANTEAFF. For the CDR3, the DNA is TGTGCCATCAGTAAACAGGCGAACACTGAAGCTTTCTTT.

In this sample, this clonotype turned up once. This chain uses TRBV11-1 with TRBJ1-1; no definite D call. The V and J ends lost 1 base and 8 bases respectively, with 8 bases between them. The germline V gene has CDR1 SGHAT and CDR2 FQDESV (reference sequence). This CDR3 region has 12 residues. CDR3: CASSLDGEEAFF. The CDR3 bases are TGTGCCAGCAGCTTAGACGGTGAAGAAGCTTTCTTT.

This chain connects TRBV27 to TRBJ2-2, with TRBD1 as a possible D gene (6 bases). This CDR3 has 14 residues. CDR1 MNHEY and CDR2 SMNVEV come from the germline V gene (reference sequence). Trimming shortened V by 6 bases and J by 1 base, and 9 bases separated the two germline ends. The CDR3 DNA follows: TGTGCCAGCAGGGGACACCTGAACACCGGGGAGCTGTTTTTT. Its protein is CASRGHLNTGELFF.

The count of this clonotype is one. This chain connects TRBV7-9 to TRBJ1-1; 7 bases are a match to TRBD1. The germline CDR1 and CDR2 sequences are SEHNR and FQNEAQ (reference sequence). With 2 bases clipped from V and 5 bases from J, the junction kept 11 bases outside the gene matches. CDR3 length: 16 residues. CDR3 bases: TGTGCCAGCAGCTTATCCTCTTGGCAGGGGGGAACTGAAGCTTTCTTT. Its translation: CASSLSSWQGGTEAFF.

For the CDR3, the DNA is TGTGCCAGCTCAAGACTAGCGGGAGGCAGCACAGATACGCAGTATTTT. This gives the protein CASSRLAGGSTDTQYF. This sequence joins TRBV18 and TRBJ2-3; 13 bases map to TRBD2. The CDR3 has 16 residues. Germline CDR1 KGHSH, CDR2 LQKENI. V dropped 5 bases and J dropped 0; count of bases not matched to a gene: 2. The whole variable domain, filled in from reference TRBV18 and TRBJ2-3, reads NAGVMQNPRHLVRRRGQEARLRCSPMKGHSHVYWYRQLPEEGLKFMVYLQKENIIDESGMPKERFSAEFPKEGPSILRIQQVVRGDSAAYFCASSRLAGGSTDTQYFGPGTRLTVL.

The V call is TRBV5-4, the J call TRBJ2-7; 8 nucleotides match TRBD2. J gave up 3 bases and V 3 bases, and 5 bases lay outside the gene matches. Germline V gives CDR1 SGHNT, CDR2 YYREEE (reference sequence). The CDR3 consists of 14 residues. The CDR3 here is CASSSAGDIYEQYF. CDR3 DNA: TGTGCCAGCAGCTCAGCGGGAGATATCTACGAGCAGTACTTC. The whole variable domain, remainder taken from reference TRBV5-4 and TRBJ2-7, is ETGVTQSPTHLIKTRGQQVTLRCSSQSGHNTVSWYQQALGQGPQFIFQYYREEENGRGNFPPRFSGLQFPNYSSELNVNALELDDSALYLCASSSAGDIYEQYFGPGTRLTVT.

In this sample, this clonotype turned up a few times. The chain combines TRBV29-1 with TRBJ2-7; TRBD1 matches 9 bases. The ends lost 6 bases at V and 9 bases at J; junction bases unmatched: 9. Germline V gene lookup returns CDR1 SQVTM and CDR2 ANQGSEA. The CDR3 runs 12 residues. CDR3 region: CSVRTGGAGQYF. The DNA of the CDR3 is TGCAGCGTCCGCACAGGGGGCGCCGGGCAGTACTTC.

V usage is TRBV20-1 and J usage is TRBJ2-5; 10 bases agree with TRBD1. Germline CDR1 DFQATT, CDR2 SNEGSKA (reference sequence). Trimming took 7 bases from V and 5 from J; bases not matched to a gene: 19. CDR3 length equals 17 residues. CDR3 DNA sequence: TGCAGTGTCCAAGACAGGGGGCTATCCCTAAATGTGGAGACCCAGTACTTC. This encodes CSVQDRGLSLNVETQYF.

The V gene is TRBV4-2, the J gene TRBJ2-4; 10 bases line up with TRBD1. The CDR3 is 15 residues long. Germline lookup yields CDR1 LGHNA and CDR2 YNFKEQ. The trim removed 3 bases at V and 8 bases at J, leaving 7 bases unmatched. The CDR3 region is CASSQDGTGVDIQYF. CDR3 nucleotide sequence: TGTGCCAGCAGCCAGGATGGGACAGGGGTAGACATTCAGTACTTC.